This T cell receptor (beta chain) was profiled in a study of Ad26.COV2.S vaccination and SARS-CoV-2 variants listed by TCRdb under 2021. Broadly, across the study: Donors in the vaccine arm were drawn from COV1001, a multicentre, randomized, double-blind, placebo-controlled phase I-IIa trial testing Ad26.COV2.S in healthy adults. Ad26.COV2.S was administered intramuscularly at 5 x 10^10 or 1 x 10^11 viral particles, either as a single shot or as two shots given 56 days apart. Sequencing of the TCRbeta repertoire served to evaluate the specificity and breadth of SARS-CoV-2-reactive T cell receptors following Ad26.COV2.S vaccination. The TCR-sequenced set comprised approximately 32 samples: around 20 Ad26.COV2.S vaccine recipients, 5 placebo recipients and 8 SARS-CoV-2 convalescent individuals. Trial participants were randomized into five groups of five: low-dose or high-dose Ad26.COV2.S given once or twice, or placebo on both occasions. Investigators remained blinded to trial group allocation during experiments and outcome assessment. Broad study findings and their caveats: Higher spike-specific TCR breadth was observed in Ad26.COV2.S recipients than in placebo recipients (P = 0.0014). Comparing responses between vaccine doses or regimens was not something the study was powered to do. Vaccine and placebo recipients had similar non-spike TCR breadth, a finding consistent with the vaccine containing only spike. After vaccination, spike-specific CD8+ and CD4+ T cell responses were reported to show substantial breadth. The authors noted that the TCR breadth and depth analyses may have underestimated total T cell responses.

Of note for this clone: What this receptor recognizes is not known. Nothing much larger sits one base from this clone, and base qualities are not available.

The immunoSEQ Assay was the method used to sequence TCRbeta CDR3 regions. After extraction, genomic DNA underwent amplification by bias-controlled multiplex PCR, followed by high-throughput sequencing. The original methods were these. To quantify the absolute abundance of each unique TCRbeta CDR3 region, sequences were collapsed and filtered. T cell fraction was estimated by normalizing TCRbeta template counts to usable DNA, which was measured by amplifying reference genes present in all nucleated cells. Repertoire TCRs were annotated as SARS-CoV-2-specific by exact matching of V gene, CDR3 amino acid sequence and J gene to a known reactive TCR set. The reference SARS-CoV-2 TCR set came from MIRA and was filtered for enrichment in COVID-19-positive ImmuneCODE repertoires, removing public or cross-reactive TCRs. Drawing on the MIRA antigens, annotated TCRs were analysed further at the level of specific ORF or position within ORF. Breadth was defined as annotated unique rearrangements over total unique productive rearrangements; depth was the summed frequency of those rearrangements. Two-sided Wilcoxon rank-sum tests were used to compare TCR breadth between groups. Entries here come from immuneACCESS through TCRdb and include only in-frame sequences with V and J called. Some clones fail to appear in such tables; in the studies checked, an unresolved V gene covers under half of the shortfall, and the cause of the remainder is unknown. Clonal size and the V and J genes are those of that table, whereas D and trimming came from the DNA. The sample records some 300,000 clones, 70% to 90% of which are singletons. 1.5% to 2.5% of the sample goes to the ten largest clones.

Counted from cysteine to phenylalanine, this CDR3 has 13 amino acids. Just the 39-base CDR3 DNA is kept, in frame starting at base 1. The germline ends are 10 bases apart after V is trimmed by 4 bases and J by 3 bases. The germline V gene yields KGHSH for CDR1 and LQKENI for CDR2. The treatment or condition label, as the study defines it: roughly 19 received Ad26.COV2.S at low or high dose, single or two shots; five or six received placebo; per-sample allocation not given. For vaccine and placebo recipients, repertoires were sequenced using samples collected on day 63 after the first injection. Cohort 1b enrolled 20 to 30 adults aged 18-55 years at a single site in Boston, USA, between 29 July and 7 August 2020. Ad26.COV2.S consisted of a replication-incompetent adenovirus type 26 vector by which a prefusion-stabilized SARS-CoV-2 spike protein from the original Wuhan strain was expressed.

This specimen consisted of peripheral blood, obtained in a trial of Ad26.COV2.S vaccine versus placebo. The receptor chain draws on TRBV18 and TRBJ2-7, with no confident D gene call. The receptor was isolated from a person aged 18-60 years who received the Ad26.COV2.S COVID-19 vaccine or a placebo. The nucleotides are TGTGCCAGCTCACTCTACACCGGCTACGAGCAGTACTTC. Its amino acids are CASSLYTGYEQYF.